Detailed here is one TCR beta chain. Germline CDR1 MRHNA, CDR2 SNTAGT. V lost 0 bases and J 0 bases, leaving 5 bases between the germline ends. The CDR3 extends over 14 amino acids. The data are from a study of blood T cell repertoires in COVID-19. Produced via immunoSEQ multiplex PCR; TCRdb's table is partial and in-frame only. This sample has 85,000 to 90,000 clones, with roughly nine tenths found just once. The sequenced sample consisted of peripheral blood. The sequence was obtained from a woman of 80 years or more with active COVID-19. The chain carries TRBV6-4 and TRBJ1-1, with D hard to call. The DNA for the CDR3 is TGTGCCAGCAGTGACTCGTCTCTGAACACTGAAGCTTTCTTT. Its protein is CASSDSSLNTEAFF.